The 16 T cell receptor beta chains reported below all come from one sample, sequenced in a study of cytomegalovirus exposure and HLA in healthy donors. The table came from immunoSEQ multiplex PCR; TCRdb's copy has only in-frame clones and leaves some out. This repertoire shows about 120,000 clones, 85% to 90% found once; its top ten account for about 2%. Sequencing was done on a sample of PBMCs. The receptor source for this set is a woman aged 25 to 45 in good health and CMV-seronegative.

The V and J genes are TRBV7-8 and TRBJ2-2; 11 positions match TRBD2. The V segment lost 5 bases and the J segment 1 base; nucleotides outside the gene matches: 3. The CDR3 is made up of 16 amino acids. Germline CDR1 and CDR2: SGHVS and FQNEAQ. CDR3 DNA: TGTGCCAGCAGCCTTGGACTAGCGGGGAACACCGGGGAGCTGTTTTTT. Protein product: CASSLGLAGNTGELFF.

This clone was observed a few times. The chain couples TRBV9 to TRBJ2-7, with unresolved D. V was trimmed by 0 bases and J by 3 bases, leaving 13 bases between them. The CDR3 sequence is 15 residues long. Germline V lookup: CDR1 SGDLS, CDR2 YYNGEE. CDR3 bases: TGTGCCAGCAGCGTAGCCCTCTCCGCAGACTACGAGCAGTACTTC. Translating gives CASSVALSADYEQYF.

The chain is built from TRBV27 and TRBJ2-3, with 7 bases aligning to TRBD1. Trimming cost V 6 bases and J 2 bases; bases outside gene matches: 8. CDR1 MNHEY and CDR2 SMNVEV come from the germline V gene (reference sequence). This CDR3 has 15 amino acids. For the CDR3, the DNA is TGTGCCAGCAGCCTAGAGGGGGCTTCCACAGATACGCAGTATTTT. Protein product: CASSLEGASTDTQYF.

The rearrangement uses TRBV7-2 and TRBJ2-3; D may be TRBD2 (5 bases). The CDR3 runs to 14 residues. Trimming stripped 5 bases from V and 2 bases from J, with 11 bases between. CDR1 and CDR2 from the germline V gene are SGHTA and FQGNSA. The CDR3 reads CASSPAVFTDTQYF. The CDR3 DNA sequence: TGTGCCAGCAGCCCAGCGGTTTTCACAGATACGCAGTATTTT.

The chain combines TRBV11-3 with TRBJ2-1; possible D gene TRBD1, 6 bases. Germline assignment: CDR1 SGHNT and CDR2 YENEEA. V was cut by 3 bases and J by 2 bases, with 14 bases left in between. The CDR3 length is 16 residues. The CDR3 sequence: CASSLSTQGAYNEQFF. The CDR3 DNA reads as TGTGCCAGCAGCTTGTCAACACAGGGAGCCTACAATGAGCAGTTCTTC.

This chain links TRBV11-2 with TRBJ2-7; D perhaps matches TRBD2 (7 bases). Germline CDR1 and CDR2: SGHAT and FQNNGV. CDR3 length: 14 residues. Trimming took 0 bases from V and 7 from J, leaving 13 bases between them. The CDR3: CASSLDRGAGEQYF. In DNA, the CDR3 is TGTGCCAGCAGCTTAGACCGGGGGGCAGGAGAGCAGTACTTC.

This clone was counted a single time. In nucleotides, the CDR3 is TGCGCCAGCAGCTGGCTCCCGGGACAGGGGACTCCCTACGAGCAGTACTTC. Its protein is CASSWLPGQGTPYEQYF. This chain links TRBV5-1 with TRBJ2-7, with 10 bases aligning to TRBD1. Losses at the gene ends were 3 bases for V and 2 bases for J; bases not matched to a gene: 11. There are 17 residues in the CDR3. CDR1 and CDR2 (germline): SGHRS, YFSETQ.

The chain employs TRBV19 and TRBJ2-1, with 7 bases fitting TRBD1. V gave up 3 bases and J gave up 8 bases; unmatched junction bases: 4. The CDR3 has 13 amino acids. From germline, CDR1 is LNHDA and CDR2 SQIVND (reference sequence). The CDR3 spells CASSIRQGYEQFF. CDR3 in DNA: TGTGCCAGTAGTATCCGACAGGGCTATGAGCAGTTCTTC.

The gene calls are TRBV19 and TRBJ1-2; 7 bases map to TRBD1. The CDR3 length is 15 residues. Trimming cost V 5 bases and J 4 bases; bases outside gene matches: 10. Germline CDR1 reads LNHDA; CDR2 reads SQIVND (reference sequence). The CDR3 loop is CASSLRQGRAYGYTF. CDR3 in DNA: TGTGCCAGTAGTCTTAGACAGGGACGTGCCTATGGCTACACCTTC.

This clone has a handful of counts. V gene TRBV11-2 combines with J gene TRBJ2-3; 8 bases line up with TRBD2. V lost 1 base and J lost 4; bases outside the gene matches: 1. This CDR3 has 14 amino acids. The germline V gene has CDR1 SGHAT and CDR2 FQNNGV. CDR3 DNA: TGTGCCAGCAGCTTAGCGGGGGGGGCAGATACGCAGTATTTT. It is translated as CASSLAGGADTQYF.

The CDR3 protein is CASSAGQSSYNEQFF. For the CDR3, the DNA is TGTGCCAGCAGCGCCGGACAGAGCTCCTACAATGAGCAGTTCTTC. V gene TRBV11-3 combines with J gene TRBJ2-1; weak D call: TRBD1 (6 bases). With 5 bases removed from V and 0 bases from J, the gap between germline ends came to 11 bases. The germline V gene has CDR1 SGHNT and CDR2 YENEEA. The CDR3 covers 15 residues. The variable domain in full, completed from reference TRBV11-3 and TRBJ2-1, reads EAGVVQSPRYKIIEKKQPVAFWCNPISGHNTLYWYLQNLGQGPELLIRYENEEAVDDSQLPKDRFSAERLKGVDSTLKIQPAELGDSAVYLCASSAGQSSYNEQFFGPGTRLTVL.

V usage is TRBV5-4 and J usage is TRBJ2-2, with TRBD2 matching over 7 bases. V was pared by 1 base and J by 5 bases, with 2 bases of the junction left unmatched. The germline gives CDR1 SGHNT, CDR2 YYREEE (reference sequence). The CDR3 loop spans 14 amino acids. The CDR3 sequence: CASSLMGGTGELFF. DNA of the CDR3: TGTGCCAGCAGCTTGATGGGAGGGACCGGGGAGCTGTTTTTT.

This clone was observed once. This chain's CDR3 is CASSWAPSGYTF. In DNA, the CDR3 is TGTGCCAGTAGTTGGGCTCCCAGCGGCTACACCTTC. The chain is built from TRBV19 and TRBJ1-2, with no clear D. The germline gives CDR1 LNHDA, CDR2 SQIVND (reference sequence). Trimming shortened V by 5 bases and J by 8 bases, and 12 bases separated the two germline ends. The CDR3 extends over 12 amino acids.

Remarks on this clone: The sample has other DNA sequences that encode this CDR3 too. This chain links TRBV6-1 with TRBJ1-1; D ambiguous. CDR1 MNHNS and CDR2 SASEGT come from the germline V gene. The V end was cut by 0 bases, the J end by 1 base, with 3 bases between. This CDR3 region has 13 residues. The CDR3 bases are TGTGCCAGCAGTGAAGCGAGGAACACTGAAGCTTTCTTT. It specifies CASSEARNTEAFF.

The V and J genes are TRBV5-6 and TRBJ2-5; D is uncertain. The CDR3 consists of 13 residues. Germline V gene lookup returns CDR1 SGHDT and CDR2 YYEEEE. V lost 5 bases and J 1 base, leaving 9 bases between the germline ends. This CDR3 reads CASRWASQETQYF. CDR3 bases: TGTGCCAGCAGATGGGCCTCCCAAGAGACCCAGTACTTC.

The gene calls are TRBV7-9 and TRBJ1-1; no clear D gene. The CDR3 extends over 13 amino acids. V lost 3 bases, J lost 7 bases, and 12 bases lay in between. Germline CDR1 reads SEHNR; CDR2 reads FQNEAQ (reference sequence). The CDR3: CASSFGGKGEAFF. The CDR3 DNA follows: TGTGCCAGCAGCTTTGGAGGGAAGGGTGAAGCTTTCTTT.